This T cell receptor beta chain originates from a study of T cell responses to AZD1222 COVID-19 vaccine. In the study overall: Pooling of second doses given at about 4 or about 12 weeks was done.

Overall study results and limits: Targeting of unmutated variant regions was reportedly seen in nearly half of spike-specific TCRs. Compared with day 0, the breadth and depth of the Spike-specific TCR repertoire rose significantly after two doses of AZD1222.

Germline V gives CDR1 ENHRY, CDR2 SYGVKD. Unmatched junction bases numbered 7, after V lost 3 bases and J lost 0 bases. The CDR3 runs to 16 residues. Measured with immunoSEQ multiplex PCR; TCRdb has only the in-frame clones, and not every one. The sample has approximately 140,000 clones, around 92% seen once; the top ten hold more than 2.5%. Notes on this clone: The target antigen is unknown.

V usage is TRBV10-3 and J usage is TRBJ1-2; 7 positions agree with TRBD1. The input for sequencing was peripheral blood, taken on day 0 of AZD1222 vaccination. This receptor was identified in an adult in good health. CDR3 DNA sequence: TGTGCCATCAGTGACCCTGACAGGGTCCCTAACTATGGCTACACCTTC. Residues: CAISDPDRVPNYGYTF.